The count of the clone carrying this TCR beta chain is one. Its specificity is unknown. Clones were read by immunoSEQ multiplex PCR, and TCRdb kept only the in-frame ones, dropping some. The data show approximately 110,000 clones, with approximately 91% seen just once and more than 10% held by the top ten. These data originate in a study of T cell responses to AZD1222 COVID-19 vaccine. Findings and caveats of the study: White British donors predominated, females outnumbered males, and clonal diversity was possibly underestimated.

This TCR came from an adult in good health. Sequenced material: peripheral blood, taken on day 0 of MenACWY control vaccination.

CDR3 nucleotide sequence: TGTGCCAGCAGGCACCGATCCGGCACTGAAGCTTTCTTT. Translation: CASRHRSGTEAFF. The V call is TRBV7-9, the J call TRBJ1-1; D not certain. V was clipped by 6 bases and J by 4 bases, with 12 bases between them. From germline, CDR1 is SEHNR and CDR2 FQNEAQ (reference sequence). The CDR3 is 13 amino acids.